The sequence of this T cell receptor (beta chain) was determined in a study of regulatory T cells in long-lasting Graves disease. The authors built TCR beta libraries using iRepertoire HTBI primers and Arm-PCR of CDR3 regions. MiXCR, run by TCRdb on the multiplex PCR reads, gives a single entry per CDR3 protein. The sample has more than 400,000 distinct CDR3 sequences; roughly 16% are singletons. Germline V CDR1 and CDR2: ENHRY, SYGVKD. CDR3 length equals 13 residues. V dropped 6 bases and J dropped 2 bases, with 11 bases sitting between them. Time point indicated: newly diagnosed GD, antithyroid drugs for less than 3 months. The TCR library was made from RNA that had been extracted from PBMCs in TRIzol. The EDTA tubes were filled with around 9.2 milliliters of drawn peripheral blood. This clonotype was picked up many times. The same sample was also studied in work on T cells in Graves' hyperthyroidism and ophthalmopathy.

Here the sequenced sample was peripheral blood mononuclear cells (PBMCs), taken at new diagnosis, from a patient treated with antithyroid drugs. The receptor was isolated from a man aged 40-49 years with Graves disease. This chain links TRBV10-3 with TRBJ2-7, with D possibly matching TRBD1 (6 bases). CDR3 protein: CAISPQGPYEQYF. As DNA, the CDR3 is TGTGCCATCAGCCCCCAGGGGCCCTACGAGCAGTACTTC.